Listed below are T cell receptor beta chains from one sample, sequenced in a study of shared clonotypes between healthy human individuals. Produced via immunoSEQ multiplex PCR; TCRdb's table is partial and in-frame only. Of roughly 2,300,000 clones listed, 80% to 95% are singletons. Sequenced: naive CD4+ T cells from PBMCs. These receptors were taken from a man between 18 and 35 years old in good health. Some clones in this sample may be carry-over from other donors' samples. Both conserved end residues are part of each CDR3. Fields, in order: clone size, J gene, V gene, D gene, CDR3 DNA, CDR3 protein. D genes are given only for firm matches. Clone size is stated in some rows and not others, as once, few, many or a class when expanded.

abundance: NA; j_gene: TRBJ2-7; v_gene: TRBV15; d_gene: NA; CDR3nt: TGTGCCACCAGCAGAGTAGGGAGCTCCTACGAGCAGTACTTC; CDR3aa: CATSRVGSSYEQYF
abundance: NA; j_gene: TRBJ1-4; v_gene: TRBV27; d_gene: NA; CDR3nt: TGTGCCAGCAGTTATAGTTGGGGCCAAAAACTGTTTTTT; CDR3aa: CASSYSWGQKLFF
abundance: NA; j_gene: TRBJ1-5; v_gene: TRBV9; d_gene: NA; CDR3nt: TGTGCCAGCAGCGCCGGGAGCAATAGCAATCAGCCCCAGCATTTT; CDR3aa: CASSAGSNSNQPQHF
abundance: NA; j_gene: TRBJ2-7; v_gene: TRBV7-8; d_gene: TRBD1; CDR3nt: TGTGCCAGCAGCAAACTCCCTAGGGGGACAGGGGACCACGAGCAGTACTTC; CDR3aa: CASSKLPRGTGDHEQYF
abundance: few; j_gene: TRBJ1-1; v_gene: TRBV2; d_gene: NA; CDR3nt: TGTGCCAGCAGTGTTGAAGGGACGTACACTGAAGCTTTCTTT; CDR3aa: CASSVEGTYTEAFF
abundance: NA; j_gene: TRBJ2-7; v_gene: TRBV6-5; d_gene: NA; CDR3nt: TGTGCCAGCAGTTATAAGAGTAGCGGCCGATCCTACGAGCAGTACTTC; CDR3aa: CASSYKSSGRSYEQYF
abundance: once; j_gene: TRBJ2-1; v_gene: TRBV5-4; d_gene: TRBD2; CDR3nt: TGTGCCAGCAGCTCGAAGGAGGTCCTAGCGGGAGAAAAGGTGCATGAGCAGTTCTTC; CDR3aa: CASSSKEVLAGEKVHEQFF
abundance: NA; j_gene: TRBJ1-1; v_gene: TRBV18; d_gene: NA; CDR3nt: TGTGCCAGCTCACCAAGGCCGGGACAGAACACTGAAGCTTTCTTT; CDR3aa: CASSPRPGQNTEAFF
abundance: NA; j_gene: TRBJ1-2; v_gene: TRBV6-6; d_gene: NA; CDR3nt: TGTGCCAGCAGTGGCGGGTCCTCATGGGGCTACACCTTC; CDR3aa: CASSGGSSWGYTF
abundance: NA; j_gene: TRBJ2-7; v_gene: TRBV2; d_gene: NA; CDR3nt: TGTGCCAGCAGTGAAGCGCTAGCGACGGTGGGCAATTACGAGCAGTACTTC; CDR3aa: CASSEALATVGNYEQYF
abundance: NA; j_gene: TRBJ1-4; v_gene: TRBV30; d_gene: TRBD1; CDR3nt: TGTGCCTGGAGTGAGACAGGGGGGCGAGAAAAACTGTTTTTT; CDR3aa: CAWSETGGREKLFF
abundance: NA; j_gene: TRBJ1-2; v_gene: TRBV6-5; d_gene: TRBD1; CDR3nt: TGTGCCAGCAGTTACACAGGGGGTTCTAACTATGGCTACACCTTC; CDR3aa: CASSYTGGSNYGYTF
abundance: NA; j_gene: TRBJ1-2; v_gene: TRBV11-2; d_gene: TRBD1; CDR3nt: TGTGCCAGCAGCTTAGTTGGGACAGGAGCTAACTATGGCTACACCTTC; CDR3aa: CASSLVGTGANYGYTF
abundance: NA; j_gene: TRBJ1-2; v_gene: TRBV10-3; d_gene: NA; CDR3nt: TGTGCCATCAGTGAGCAGGAGATCTATGGCTACACCTTC; CDR3aa: CAISEQEIYGYTF
abundance: few; j_gene: TRBJ1-5; v_gene: TRBV18; d_gene: NA; CDR3nt: TGTGCCAGCTCACCGGGGGGCGGCGAACAGCCCCAGCATTTT; CDR3aa: CASSPGGGEQPQHF
abundance: NA; j_gene: TRBJ2-1; v_gene: TRBV30; d_gene: TRBD2; CDR3nt: TGTGCCTGGAAAGCGGGAGCCAATGAGCAGTTCTTC; CDR3aa: CAWKAGANEQFF
abundance: NA; j_gene: TRBJ1-5; v_gene: TRBV19; d_gene: NA; CDR3nt: TGTGCCAGTAGTATAAGTCGGAGGATCGAGCCCCAGCATTTT; CDR3aa: CASSISRRIEPQHF
abundance: once; j_gene: TRBJ2-6; v_gene: TRBV7-9; d_gene: NA; CDR3nt: TGTGCCAGCAGCTTAGCAGGGACCTCTGGGGCCAACGTCCTGACTTTC; CDR3aa: CASSLAGTSGANVLTF
abundance: NA; j_gene: TRBJ1-5; v_gene: TRBV28; d_gene: NA; CDR3nt: TGTGCCAGCAGTCCGCAGGGGCCTAGCGGGCCCCAGCATTTT; CDR3aa: CASSPQGPSGPQHF
abundance: NA; j_gene: TRBJ1-2; v_gene: TRBV2; d_gene: TRBD1; CDR3nt: TGTGCCAGCAGGCGACAGGGGGGCACTAACTATGGCTACACCTTC; CDR3aa: CASRRQGGTNYGYTF
abundance: NA; j_gene: TRBJ1-1; v_gene: TRBV11-1; d_gene: TRBD1; CDR3nt: TGTGCCAGCAGCTCCCCAGGGGGGTCGACTGGCACTGAAGCTTTCTTT; CDR3aa: CASSSPGGSTGTEAFF
abundance: NA; j_gene: TRBJ2-1; v_gene: TRBV9; d_gene: NA; CDR3nt: TGTGCCAGCAGCGTTCAGTTCCACAATGAGCAGTTCTTC; CDR3aa: CASSVQFHNEQFF
abundance: NA; j_gene: TRBJ2-3; v_gene: TRBV4-2; d_gene: NA; CDR3nt: TGTGCCAGCAGCCAAGATATCTATACGCAGTATTTT; CDR3aa: CASSQDIYTQYF
abundance: NA; j_gene: TRBJ2-7; v_gene: TRBV4-2; d_gene: TRBD2; CDR3nt: TGTGCCAGCAGCCAAGGGCCGACTAGCGGGAGGCGGGAGCAGTACTTC; CDR3aa: CASSQGPTSGRREQYF
abundance: NA; j_gene: TRBJ2-1; v_gene: TRBV7-3; d_gene: NA; CDR3nt: TGTGCCAGCAGCTTCTTAAGGGGAGAGCAGTTCTTC; CDR3aa: CASSFLRGEQFF
abundance: NA; j_gene: TRBJ1-2; v_gene: TRBV9; d_gene: NA; CDR3nt: TGTGCCAGCAGCGCCATGTCGGTCCTTTCGGGTGGCTACACCTTC; CDR3aa: CASSAMSVLSGGYTF